The source of this T cell receptor beta chain is a study of shared clonotypes between healthy human individuals. An even split of each subset's genomic DNA across several immunoSEQ plates was performed. Under the authors' procedure: Junction-only immunoSEQ data arrived without quality scores, meaning filtering differed. TCRdb keeps only in-frame clones here, not all; method: immunoSEQ multiplex PCR. V, J and clone size are taken as reported in that table, and D and trimming were inferred from the DNA itself. The sample has some 1,900,000 clones; about 95% are singletons. Naive CD8 cells, CD45RO-negative and positively selected for CCR7, excluded terminally differentiated effector memory CD45RA+ cells. The germline gives CDR1 SNHLY, CDR2 FYNNEI. V lost 0 bases and J lost 7; bases outside the gene matches: 8. The CDR3 is made up of 16 amino acids.

The chain joins TRBV2 to TRBJ1-5; 8 positions match TRBD1. What was sequenced was naive CD8+ T cells sorted from blood. This clonotype originated in a man between 18 and 35 years old in good health. The CDR3: CASSEAETGDLQPQHF. The CDR3 coding sequence is TGTGCCAGCAGTGAAGCCGAGACAGGGGACCTCCAGCCCCAGCATTTT.